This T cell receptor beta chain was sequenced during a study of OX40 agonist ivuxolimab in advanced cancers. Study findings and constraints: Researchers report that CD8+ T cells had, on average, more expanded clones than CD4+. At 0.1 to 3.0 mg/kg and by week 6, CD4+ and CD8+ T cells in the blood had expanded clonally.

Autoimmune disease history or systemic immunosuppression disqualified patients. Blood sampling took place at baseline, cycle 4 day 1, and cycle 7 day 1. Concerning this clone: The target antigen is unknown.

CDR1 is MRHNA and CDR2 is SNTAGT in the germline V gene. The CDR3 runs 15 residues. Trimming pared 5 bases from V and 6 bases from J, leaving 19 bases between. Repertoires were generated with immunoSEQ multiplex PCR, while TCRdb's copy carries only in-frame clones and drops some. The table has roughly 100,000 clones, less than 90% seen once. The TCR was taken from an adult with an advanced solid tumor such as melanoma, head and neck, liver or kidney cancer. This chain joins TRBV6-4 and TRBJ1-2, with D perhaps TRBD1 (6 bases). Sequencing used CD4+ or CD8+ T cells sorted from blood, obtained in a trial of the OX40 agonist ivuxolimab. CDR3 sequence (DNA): TGTGCCAGCAGTTTGGTGTTCGGGGGCGGAGATGGCTACACCTTC. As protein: CASSLVFGGGDGYTF.